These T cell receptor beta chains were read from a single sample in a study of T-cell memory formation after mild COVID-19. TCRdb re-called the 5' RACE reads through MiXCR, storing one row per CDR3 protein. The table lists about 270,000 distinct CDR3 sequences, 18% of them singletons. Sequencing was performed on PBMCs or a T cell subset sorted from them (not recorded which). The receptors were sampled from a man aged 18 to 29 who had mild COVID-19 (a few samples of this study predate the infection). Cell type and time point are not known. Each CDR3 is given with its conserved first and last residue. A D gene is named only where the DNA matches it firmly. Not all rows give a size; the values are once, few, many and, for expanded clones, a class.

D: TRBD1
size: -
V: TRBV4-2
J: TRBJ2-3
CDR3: CASSQDGQGADTQYF
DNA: TGTGCCAGCAGCCAAGATGGGCAGGGGGCAGATACGCAGTATTTT

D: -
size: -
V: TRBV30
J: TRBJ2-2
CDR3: CAWSIWKNTGELFF
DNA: TGTGCCTGGAGTATTTGGAAGAACACCGGGGAGCTGTTTTTT

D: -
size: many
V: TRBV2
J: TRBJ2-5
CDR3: CASGSVRHF
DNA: TGTGCCAGCGGGTCCGTGCGGCACTTC

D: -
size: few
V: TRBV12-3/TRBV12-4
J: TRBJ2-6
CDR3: CASTWTGANVLTF
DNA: TGTGCCAGCACCTGGACTGGGGCCAACGTCCTGACTTTC

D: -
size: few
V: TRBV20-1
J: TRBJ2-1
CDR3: CSARGSSSHNEQFF
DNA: TGCAGTGCTAGAGGATCCAGCAGCCACAATGAGCAGTTCTTC

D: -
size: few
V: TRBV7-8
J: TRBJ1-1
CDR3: CASSYPPYTEAFF
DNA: TGTGCCAGCAGCTACCCACCGTACACTGAAGCTTTCTTT

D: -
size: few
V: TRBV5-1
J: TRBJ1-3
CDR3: CASSILGVKADTIYF
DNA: TGCGCCAGCAGCATCTTGGGCGTCAAGGCCGACACCATATATTTT

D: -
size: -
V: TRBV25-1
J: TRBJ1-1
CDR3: CASTLEDRTEAFF
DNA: TGTGCCAGCACCTTAGAGGACCGCACTGAAGCTTTCTTT

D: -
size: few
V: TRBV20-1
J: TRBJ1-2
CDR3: CSASTRNSGYTF
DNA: TGCAGTGCTAGTACGAGGAATTCTGGCTACACCTTC

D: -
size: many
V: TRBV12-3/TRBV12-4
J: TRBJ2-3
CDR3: CASSFQGTDTQYF
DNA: TGTGCCAGCAGTTTCCAGGGCACAGATACGCAGTATTTT

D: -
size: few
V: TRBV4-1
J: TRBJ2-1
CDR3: CASSQEAYNEQFF
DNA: TGCGCCAGCAGCCAAGAGGCCTACAATGAGCAGTTCTTC

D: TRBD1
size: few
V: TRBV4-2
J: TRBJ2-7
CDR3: CASSPYGEGQGVEQYF
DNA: TGTGCCAGCAGCCCTTATGGGGAGGGACAGGGAGTGGAGCAGTACTTC

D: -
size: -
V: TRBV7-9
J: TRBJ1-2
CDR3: CASSLVGPDYGYTF
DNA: TGTGCCAGCAGCTTGGTTGGTCCCGATTATGGCTACACCTTC